The following is a T cell receptor beta chain sequence with its context. The CDR3 is 17 residues long. The V gene end was trimmed by 4 bases and the J gene end by 5 bases; junction bases not matched to a gene: 16. The germline V gene has CDR1 GTSNPN and CDR2 SVGIG (reference sequence). In Seattle, patients joined the study during active infection and were tracked longitudinally. Per the authors' pipeline: By means of reference gene primer amplification, nucleated cell counts were estimated. TCRdb's table, derived via immunoSEQ multiplex PCR, lists solely in-frame clones and lacks some. The V and J calls and clone size are taken from that table; D and trimming were inferred from the DNA. The sample shows fewer than 200,000 clones, more than 75% of them seen only once. The source of the sample is a study of blood T cell repertoires in COVID-19. Across the whole study: COVID-19 samples from acute and convalescent phases originated in the United States, Italy and Spain.

Sequenced sample: peripheral blood. The sequence derives from a man aged 18 to 35 with COVID-19, enrolled during active disease. V is TRBV30 and J is TRBJ2-5; the match to TRBD2 covers 10 bases. The CDR3: CAWKRPRLAGDVETQYF. In nucleotides, the CDR3 is TGTGCCTGGAAAAGGCCCCGCCTAGCGGGAGACGTGGAGACCCAGTACTTC.